These T cell receptor beta chains were read from a single sample in a study of OX40 agonist ivuxolimab in advanced cancers. TCRdb keeps only in-frame clones here, not all; method: immunoSEQ multiplex PCR. The profile shows 9,500 to 12,000 clones, under 90% of them singletons. This material consisted of CD4+ or CD8+ T cells sorted from blood, taken in a trial of the OX40 agonist ivuxolimab. Receptors originate from an adult with an advanced solid tumor such as melanoma, head and neck, liver or kidney cancer. Both conserved end residues are part of each CDR3. A D gene is named only where the DNA matches it firmly. The size entry is marked missing in some rows and otherwise reads once, few, many or a size class.

D gene	clone size	V gene	J gene	CDR3 DNA	CDR3 protein
NA	NA	TRBV6-5	TRBJ2-7	TGTGCCAGCAGGGAAGGGGGGGTAGTGGACGAGCAGTACTTC	CASREGGVVDEQYF
NA	NA	TRBV6-1	TRBJ1-1	TGTGCCAGCAGTCTACAGGGAGCCAACACTGAAGCTTTCTTT	CASSLQGANTEAFF
NA	NA	TRBV11-2	TRBJ1-1	TGTGCCAGCAGCTTAGATGTTTTGAACACTGAAGCTTTCTTT	CASSLDVLNTEAFF
TRBD1	NA	TRBV12-5	TRBJ2-3	TGTGCTAGTGGTTCGCGGACAGGGGAAGGCACAGATACGCAGTATTTT	CASGSRTGEGTDTQYF
NA	NA	TRBV4-1	TRBJ1-3	TGCGCCAGCAGCCAAGAGCCCGGGGCGGGAAACACCATATATTTT	CASSQEPGAGNTIYF
NA	NA	TRBV10-3	TRBJ1-5	TGTGCCATCAGTGAGCCTGAAGGGGATCAGCCCCAGCATTTT	CAISEPEGDQPQHF
NA	NA	TRBV11-1	TRBJ1-1	TGTGCCAGCAGCTCCAGCACTGAAGCTTTCTTT	CASSSSTEAFF
NA	NA	TRBV2	TRBJ2-1	TGTGCCAGCAGTGAATGGGGAGACAGGAACTACAATGAGCAGTTCTTC	CASSEWGDRNYNEQFF
NA	NA	TRBV11-1	TRBJ1-1	TGTGCCAGCAGCTTACAGGGAGAAGCTTTCTTT	CASSLQGEAFF
TRBD2	NA	TRBV7-8	TRBJ2-3	TGTGCCAGCAGCTGGACTAGCGGGATTGGGGATACGCAGTATTTT	CASSWTSGIGDTQYF
NA	NA	TRBV5-1	TRBJ1-1	TGCGCCAGCAGCTTGGTGAGGAACACTGAAGCTTTCTTT	CASSLVRNTEAFF
NA	NA	TRBV9	TRBJ1-1	TGTGCCAGCAGCGTTACCCCAGACGGGACGAACACTGAAGCTTTCTTT	CASSVTPDGTNTEAFF
TRBD1	NA	TRBV4-1	TRBJ1-1	TGCGCCAGCAGCCGGGGAAACAGGGGGCTGGTTCACACTGAAGCTTTCTTT	CASSRGNRGLVHTEAFF
TRBD2	NA	TRBV11-2	TRBJ2-5	TGTGCCAGCAGCTTAGTGGGGACTAGCGGGGGTGGGGAGACCCAGTACTTC	CASSLVGTSGGGETQYF
NA	once	TRBV6-5	TRBJ1-2	TGTGCCAGCAGCTACCGGGATGGGACACCTAACTATGGCTACACCTTC	CASSYRDGTPNYGYTF
TRBD1	NA	TRBV7-2	TRBJ2-7	TGTGCCAGCAGCCACAGACAGGGAGCCTACGAGCAGTACTTC	CASSHRQGAYEQYF
TRBD1	NA	TRBV6-5	TRBJ2-7	TGTGCCAGCAGTGCCCATGGGACAGGGGCCTACGAGCAGTACTTC	CASSAHGTGAYEQYF
TRBD1	NA	TRBV13	TRBJ2-1	TGTGCCAGCAGCCTGGGACAGGGGGCGTTTAGTGAGCAGTTCTTC	CASSLGQGAFSEQFF
NA	NA	TRBV7-2	TRBJ2-3	TGTGCCAGCAGCCACGTCCAGCGCCCCAGCACAGATACGCAGTATTTT	CASSHVQRPSTDTQYF
NA	NA	TRBV11-2	TRBJ1-2	TGTGCCAGCAGCTTAGCCCCAGGAGGGGCGAACTATGGCTACACCTTC	CASSLAPGGANYGYTF
NA	NA	TRBV5-1	TRBJ1-1	TGCGCCAGCAGCTTAAGACGCCTGAACACTGAAGCTTTCTTT	CASSLRRLNTEAFF
NA	NA	TRBV5-8	TRBJ1-4	TGTGCCAGCAGCTTGGTGGGGTTCGGTGAAAAACTGTTTTTT	CASSLVGFGEKLFF